The clone carrying this TCR beta chain appeared a few times. Its specificity is unknown. TCRdb re-called the reads through MiXCR, storing one row per CDR3 protein. The repertoire includes more than 350,000 distinct CDR3 sequences, approximately 32% of them detected once, and around 15% sits in the top ten. This entry is derived from a study of T cell repertoires in cytomegalovirus infection. Study as a whole: From public TCR beta signatures came an indication of both CMV infection and matching HLA type. Study observations and caveats: There were HLA-C-restricted CMV-specific TCR beta clonotypes dominating the ex vivo response. Public TCR beta family frequency separated CMV-and-HLA carriers, including in an independent cohort.

With 5 bases removed from V and 6 bases from J, the gap between germline ends came to 11 bases. The CDR3 spans 13 residues. Germline CDR1 reads SGHVS; CDR2 reads FNYEAQ. Sample: PBMCs. The J gene is TRBJ2-1, the V gene TRBV7-6; D is undetermined. The TCR originated in a human donor in good health (CMV status not recorded). Some clones in this sample may be carry-over from other donors' samples. This CDR3 reads CASSLPPGNEQFF. The CDR3 DNA follows: TGTGCCAGCAGCCTACCCCCAGGCAATGAGCAGTTCTTC.